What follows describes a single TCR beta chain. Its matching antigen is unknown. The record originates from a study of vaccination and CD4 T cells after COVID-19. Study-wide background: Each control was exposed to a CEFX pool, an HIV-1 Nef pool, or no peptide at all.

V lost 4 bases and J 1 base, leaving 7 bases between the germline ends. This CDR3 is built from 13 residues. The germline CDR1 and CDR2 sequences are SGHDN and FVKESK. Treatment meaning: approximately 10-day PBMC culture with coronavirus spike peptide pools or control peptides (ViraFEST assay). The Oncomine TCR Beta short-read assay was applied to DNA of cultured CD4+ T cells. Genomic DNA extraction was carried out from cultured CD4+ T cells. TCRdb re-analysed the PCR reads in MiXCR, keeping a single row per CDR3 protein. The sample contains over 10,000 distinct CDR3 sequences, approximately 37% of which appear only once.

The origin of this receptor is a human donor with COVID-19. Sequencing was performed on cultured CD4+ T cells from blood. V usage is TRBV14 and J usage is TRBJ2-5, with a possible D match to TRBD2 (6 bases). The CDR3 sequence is CASSPGLQETQYF. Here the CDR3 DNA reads TGTGCCAGCAGCCCGGGACTCCAAGAGACCCAGTACTTC. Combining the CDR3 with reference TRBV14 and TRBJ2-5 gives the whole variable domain EAGVTQFPSHSVIEKGQTVTLRCDPISGHDNLYWYRRVMGKEIKFLLHFVKESKQDESGMPNNRFLAERTGGTYSTLKVQPAELEDSGVYFCASSPGLQETQYFGPGTRLLVL.